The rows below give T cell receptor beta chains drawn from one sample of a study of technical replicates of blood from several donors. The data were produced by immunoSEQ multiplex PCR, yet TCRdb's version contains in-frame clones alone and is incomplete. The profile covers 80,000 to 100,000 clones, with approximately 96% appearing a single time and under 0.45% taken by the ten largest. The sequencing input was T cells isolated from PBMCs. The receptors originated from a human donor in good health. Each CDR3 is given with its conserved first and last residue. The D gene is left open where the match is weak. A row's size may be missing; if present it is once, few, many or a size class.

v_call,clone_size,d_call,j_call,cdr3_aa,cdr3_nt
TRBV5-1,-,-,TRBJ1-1,CASSLSNRGNTEAFF,TGCGCCAGCAGCTTGTCTAATAGGGGCAACACTGAAGCTTTCTTT
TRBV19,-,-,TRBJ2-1,CASSIAEYHNEQFF,TGTGCCAGTAGTATCGCTGAGTACCACAATGAGCAGTTCTTC
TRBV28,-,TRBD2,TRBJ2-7,CASRLRGSSYEQYF,TGTGCCAGCAGACTGCGGGGGAGCTCCTACGAGCAGTACTTC
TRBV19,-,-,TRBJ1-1,CASSYRRNTEAFF,TGTGCCAGTAGTTACAGGAGGAACACTGAAGCTTTCTTT
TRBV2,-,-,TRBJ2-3,CASRYRTDTQYF,TGTGCCAGCAGGTATCGCACAGATACGCAGTATTTT
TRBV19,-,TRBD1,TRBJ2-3,CASSITGTGGRIDTQYF,TGTGCCAGTAGTATTACCGGGACAGGGGGCCGGATAGATACGCAGTATTTT
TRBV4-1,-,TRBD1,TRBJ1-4,CASSRGQGLNEKLFF,TGCGCCAGCAGCCGAGGACAGGGACTTAATGAAAAACTGTTTTTT
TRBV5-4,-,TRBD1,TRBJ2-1,CASSVAGTAKAVQFF,TGTGCCAGCAGCGTTGCCGGGACAGCCAAGGCGGTGCAGTTCTTC
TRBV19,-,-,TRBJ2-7,CASSIQGGAYEQYF,TGTGCCAGTAGTATACAGGGAGGAGCCTACGAGCAGTACTTC
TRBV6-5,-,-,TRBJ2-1,CASTLFPNSYNEQFF,TGTGCCAGCACTCTTTTTCCTAACTCCTACAATGAGCAGTTCTTC
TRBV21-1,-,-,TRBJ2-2,CASSKRQGALSGGELFF,TGTGCCAGCAGCAAACGGCAGGGGGCCCTCTCAGGCGGGGAGCTGTTTTTT
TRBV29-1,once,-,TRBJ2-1,CSVLSASYNEQFF,TGCAGCGTCCTTAGCGCTTCCTACAATGAGCAGTTCTTC
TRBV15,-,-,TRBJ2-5,CATSRAGGAETQYF,TGTGCCACCAGCAGAGCGGGGGGCGCGGAGACCCAGTACTTC
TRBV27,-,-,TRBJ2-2,CASTGTGELFF,TGTGCCAGTACAGGCACCGGGGAGCTGTTTTTT
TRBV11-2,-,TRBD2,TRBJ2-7,CASSQGLAFEQYF,TGTGCCAGCAGCCAGGGACTAGCTTTCGAGCAGTACTTC
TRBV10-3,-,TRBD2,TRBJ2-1,CAISDRVAGVGYNEQFF,TGTGCCATCAGTGATAGAGTAGCGGGAGTTGGCTACAATGAGCAGTTCTTC
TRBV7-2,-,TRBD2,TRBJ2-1,CASSLRISGLAGNEQFF,TGTGCCAGCAGCTTACGTATATCGGGACTAGCGGGAAATGAGCAGTTCTTC
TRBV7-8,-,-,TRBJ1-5,CASADSYSNQPQHF,TGTGCCAGCGCTGACAGCTATAGCAATCAGCCCCAGCATTTT
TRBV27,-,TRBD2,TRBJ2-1,CASTTSGEQFF,TGTGCCAGCACCACTAGCGGTGAGCAGTTCTTC
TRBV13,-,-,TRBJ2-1,CASSPSVYEQFF,TGTGCCAGCAGCCCTAGCGTCTATGAGCAGTTCTTC
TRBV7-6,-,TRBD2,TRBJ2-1,CASSLAISGGTNEQFF,TGTGCCAGCAGCTTAGCGATCAGCGGGGGTACCAATGAGCAGTTCTTC
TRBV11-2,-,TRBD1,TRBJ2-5,CASSLVGTEETQYF,TGTGCCAGCAGCTTAGTCGGGACAGAAGAGACCCAGTACTTC
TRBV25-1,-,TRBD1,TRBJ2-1,CASSEGDRANEQFF,TGTGCCAGCAGTGAAGGGGACAGGGCCAATGAGCAGTTCTTC
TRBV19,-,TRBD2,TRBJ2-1,CASSTAGASYNEQFF,TGTGCCAGTAGTACGGCGGGAGCTTCATACAATGAGCAGTTCTTC
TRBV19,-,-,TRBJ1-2,CASSLPAGVLSGYTF,TGTGCCAGTAGTCTTCCGGCAGGGGTATTAAGTGGCTACACCTTC
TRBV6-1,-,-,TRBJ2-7,CAMRGPPSYEQYF,TGTGCCATGCGGGGGCCCCCTTCCTACGAGCAGTACTTC
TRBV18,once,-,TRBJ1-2,CASSPPGGNYGYTF,TGTGCCAGCTCACCACCAGGGGGAAACTATGGCTACACCTTC
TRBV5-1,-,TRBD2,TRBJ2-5,CASSLSGRVSETQYF,TGCGCCAGCAGCTTAAGCGGGAGGGTTTCAGAGACCCAGTACTTC
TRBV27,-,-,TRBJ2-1,CASTIRTAYNEQFF,TGTGCCAGCACGATCAGGACAGCTTACAATGAGCAGTTCTTC
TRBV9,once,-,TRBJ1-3,CASSVVEGFGNTIYF,TGTGCCAGCAGCGTAGTCGAGGGTTTTGGAAACACCATATATTTT
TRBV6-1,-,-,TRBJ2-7,CASSEGLTNRAYEQYF,TGTGCCAGCAGTGAAGGTTTAACGAACAGGGCCTACGAGCAGTACTTC
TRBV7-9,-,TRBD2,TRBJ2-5,CASSLVLAGGETQYF,TGTGCCAGCAGCTTAGTGCTAGCGGGAGGAGAGACCCAGTACTTC
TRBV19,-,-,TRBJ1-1,CASRNFKTGLNTEAFF,TGTGCCAGTAGGAATTTTAAGACAGGATTGAACACTGAAGCTTTCTTT
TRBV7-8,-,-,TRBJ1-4,CASSLELTGPGRTNEKLFF,TGTGCCAGCAGCTTAGAGTTAACAGGCCCTGGTCGGACTAATGAAAAACTGTTTTTT
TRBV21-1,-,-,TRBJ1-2,CASSETQGVKNYGYTF,TGTGCCAGCAGTGAGACACAGGGAGTAAAGAACTATGGCTACACCTTC
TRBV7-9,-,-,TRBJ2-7,CASSPKGRDSYEQYF,TGTGCCAGCAGCCCAAAAGGCCGGGATTCCTACGAGCAGTACTTC
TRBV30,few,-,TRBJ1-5,CAWSVAGYQPQHF,TGTGCCTGGAGTGTGGCCGGGTACCAGCCCCAGCATTTT
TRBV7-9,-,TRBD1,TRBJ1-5,CASSPGQGYSNQPQHF,TGTGCCAGCAGCCCCGGACAGGGATATAGCAATCAGCCCCAGCATTTT
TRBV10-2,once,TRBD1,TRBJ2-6,CASRGQGGGSGANVLTF,TGCGCCAGCAGAGGACAGGGGGGAGGTTCTGGGGCCAACGTCCTGACTTTC
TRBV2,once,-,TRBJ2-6,CASSDTSGANVLTF,TGTGCCAGCAGCGACACCTCTGGGGCCAACGTCCTGACTTTC
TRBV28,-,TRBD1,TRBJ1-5,CASSSANRGLGPQHF,TGTGCCAGCAGTTCAGCAAACAGGGGGCTTGGGCCCCAGCATTTT
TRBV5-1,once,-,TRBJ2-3,CASSLEVGASTDTQYF,TGCGCCAGCAGCTTGGAAGTGGGGGCTAGCACAGATACGCAGTATTTT
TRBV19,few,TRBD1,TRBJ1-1,CASGDRANTEAFF,TGTGCCAGTGGGGACAGGGCGAACACTGAAGCTTTCTTT
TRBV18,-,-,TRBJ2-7,CASSPPRAGSSYEQYF,TGTGCCAGCTCACCCCCCCGCGCGGGAAGCTCCTACGAGCAGTACTTC
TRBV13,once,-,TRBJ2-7,CASSFYSYEQYF,TGTGCCAGCAGCTTTTACTCCTACGAGCAGTACTTC
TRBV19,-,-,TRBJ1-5,CASSMGPTYSNQPQHF,TGTGCCAGTAGTATGGGCCCAACATATAGCAATCAGCCCCAGCATTTT
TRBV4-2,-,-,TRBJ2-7,CASSQDPGATYEQYF,TGTGCCAGCAGCCAAGATCCTGGGGCCACCTACGAGCAGTACTTC
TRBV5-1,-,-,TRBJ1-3,CASSLAGGNTIYF,TGCGCCAGCAGCTTGGCAGGGGGAAACACCATATATTTT
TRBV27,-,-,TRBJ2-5,CASRGYAGGETQYF,TGTGCCAGCAGGGGGTACGCCGGCGGGGAGACCCAGTACTTC
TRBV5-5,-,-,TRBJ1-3,CASSLSGSDGNTIYF,TGTGCCAGCAGCTTGTCAGGGTCAGATGGAAACACCATATATTTT
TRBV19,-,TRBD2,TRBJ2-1,CASSINLAGGIGNEQFF,TGTGCCAGTAGTATAAATCTAGCGGGAGGCATAGGCAATGAGCAGTTCTTC
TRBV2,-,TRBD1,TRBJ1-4,CATISGTGGEKLFF,TGTGCCACTATTTCCGGGACAGGGGGTGAAAAACTGTTTTTT